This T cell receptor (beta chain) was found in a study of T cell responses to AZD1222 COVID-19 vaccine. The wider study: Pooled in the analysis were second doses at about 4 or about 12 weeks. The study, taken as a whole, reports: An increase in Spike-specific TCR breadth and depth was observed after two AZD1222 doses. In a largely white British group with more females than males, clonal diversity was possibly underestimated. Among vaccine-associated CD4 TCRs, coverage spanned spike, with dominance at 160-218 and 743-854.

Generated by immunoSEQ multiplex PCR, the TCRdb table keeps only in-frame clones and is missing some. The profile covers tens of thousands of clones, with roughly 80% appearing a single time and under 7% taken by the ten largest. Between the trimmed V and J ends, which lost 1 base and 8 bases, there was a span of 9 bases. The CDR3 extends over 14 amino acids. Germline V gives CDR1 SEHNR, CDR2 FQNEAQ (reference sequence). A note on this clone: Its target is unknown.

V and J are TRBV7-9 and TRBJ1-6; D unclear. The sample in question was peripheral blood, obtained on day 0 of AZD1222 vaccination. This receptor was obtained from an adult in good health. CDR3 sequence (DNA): TGTGCCAGCAGCTTAGTGGTTGGGGATTCACCCCTCCACTTT. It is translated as CASSLVVGDSPLHF.